One sample yielded the 13 T cell receptor beta chains listed below, sequenced in a study of blood T cell repertoires in COVID-19. Sequencing was performed with immunoSEQ multiplex PCR; in TCRdb, only in-frame clones are kept and a portion is missing. The data contain 180,000 or so clones, more than 75% of them singletons. What was sequenced was peripheral blood. These receptors were obtained from a man in his 70s with acute or convalescent COVID-19.

This rearrangement joins TRBV24-1 to TRBJ2-2, with TRBD2 matching over 10 bases. V was clipped by 9 bases and J by 5 bases; unmatched bases: 2. The CDR3 is made up of 13 amino acids. Germline CDR1 and CDR2: KGHDR and SFDVKD. The DNA for the CDR3 is TGTGCCACCGGACTAGCGGCGACCGGGGAGCTGTTTTTT. Its translation is CATGLAATGELFF.

The chain uses TRBV4-2 and TRBJ2-1; 10 bases agree with TRBD2. The junction had 8 bases not matched to a gene; V was cut back by 0 bases and J by 6 bases. From germline, CDR1 is LGHNA and CDR2 YNFKEQ. CDR3 length: 17 amino acids. CDR3 sequence: CASSQESTGLAINEQFF. Here the CDR3 DNA reads TGTGCCAGCAGCCAAGAATCCACGGGACTAGCGATCAATGAGCAGTTCTTC.

The chain has TRBV5-1 and TRBJ2-1, with D unclear. This CDR3 is 14 amino acids long. Trimming took off 0 bases at V and 5 bases at J, with 9 bases between the two ends. Germline V lookup: CDR1 SGHRS, CDR2 YFSETQ. The CDR3 is CASSLDGGDNEQFF. DNA for the CDR3: TGCGCCAGCAGCTTGGATGGTGGAGACAATGAGCAGTTCTTC.

The chain recombines TRBV20-1 with TRBJ2-1; 8 bases agree with TRBD1. The CDR3 runs to 16 residues. The V gene end was trimmed by 3 bases and the J gene end by 4 bases; junction bases not matched to a gene: 11. CDR1 and CDR2 (germline): DFQATT, SNEGSKA (reference sequence). The CDR3 DNA follows: TGCAGTGCTAGTGGACAGGGTGGCCTACGGTACAATGAGCAGTTCTTC. Translated, it gives CSASGQGGLRYNEQFF.

V and J are TRBV5-4 and TRBJ2-7, with 7 bases identical to TRBD2. This CDR3 comprises 13 residues. With V trimmed by 5 bases and J by 6 bases, 8 bases remained unmatched. The germline V gene encodes CDR1 SGHNT and CDR2 YYREEE (reference sequence). CDR3 nucleotides: TGTGCCAGCAGGATGTCCGGGGGGTTCGAGCAGTACTTC. Translated, it gives CASRMSGGFEQYF.

The rearrangement joins TRBV15 to TRBJ2-1; D not certain. The CDR3 runs 16 residues. Germline lookup yields CDR1 LNHNV and CDR2 YYDKDF (reference sequence). Trimming removed 4 bases at V and 0 bases at J, with 13 bases between. The CDR3 bases are TGTGCCACCAGCACTCTCAGAGCGCGCTCCTACAATGAGCAGTTCTTC. Amino acids: CATSTLRARSYNEQFF.

The CDR3 reads CATSVGLAEPNEQFF. In DNA, the CDR3 is TGTGCCACCAGTGTAGGACTAGCAGAGCCCAATGAGCAGTTCTTC. V is TRBV24-1 and J is TRBJ2-1; 8 nucleotides match TRBD2. The CDR3 has 15 residues. V lost 5 bases and J lost 6; bases outside the gene matches: 8. Germline V CDR1 and CDR2: KGHDR, SFDVKD.

The rearrangement uses TRBV5-1 and TRBJ1-5, with TRBD1 as a possible D gene (6 bases). In germline, CDR1 is SGHRS, CDR2 YFSETQ. There are 15 residues in the CDR3. With 4 bases removed from V and 2 bases from J, the gap between germline ends came to 13 bases. This CDR3 is CASSPVGGGNQPQHF. The CDR3 DNA is TGCGCCAGCAGCCCCGTAGGGGGAGGCAATCAGCCCCAGCATTTT.

The chain uses TRBV7-8 and TRBJ1-6; D is undetermined. From germline, CDR1 is SGHVS and CDR2 FQNEAQ. This CDR3 spans 16 amino acids. V was cut by 5 bases and J by 7 bases, with 18 bases left in between. CDR3 DNA sequence: TGTGCCAGCAGCCTTTTGGGAGGAATCATAAATTCACCCCTCCACTTT. It translates to CASSLLGGIINSPLHF.

V usage is TRBV7-9 and J usage is TRBJ2-1; 9 nucleotides match TRBD2. From germline, CDR1 is SEHNR and CDR2 FQNEAQ (reference sequence). J was trimmed by 7 bases and V by 7 bases; bases with no gene match: 8. The CDR3 is 14 amino acids. CDR3 loop: CASTRLAEGNEQFF. The CDR3 bases are TGTGCCAGCACCCGACTAGCGGAGGGGAATGAGCAGTTCTTC.

The chain employs TRBV7-3 and TRBJ2-3; TRBD2 agrees at 7 bases. V shed 3 bases and J 2 bases; nucleotides not matched to a gene: 5. CDR1 and CDR2 (germline): SGHTA, FQGTGA. CDR3 length: 15 amino acids. This CDR3 is CASSFRRETTDTQYF. Written as DNA, the CDR3 is TGTGCCAGCAGCTTCCGGCGGGAGACCACAGATACGCAGTATTTT. The whole variable domain, remainder taken from reference TRBV7-3 and TRBJ2-3, is GAGVSQTPSNKVTEKGKYVELRCDPISGHTALYWYRQSLGQGPEFLIYFQGTGAADDSGLPNDRFFAVRPEGSVSTLKIQRTERGDSAVYLCASSFRRETTDTQYFGPGTRLTVL.

The chain carries TRBV27 and TRBJ2-3; 12 positions match TRBD2. The CDR3 has 19 residues. The ends lost 4 bases at V and 6 bases at J; junction bases unmatched: 17. The germline V gene encodes CDR1 MNHEY and CDR2 SMNVEV (reference sequence). The CDR3 DNA follows: TGTGCCAGCAGTTCCTCCTCGTCGTTACTAGCGGGGGGTGGTGATACGCAGTATTTT. This codes for CASSSSSSLLAGGGDTQYF.

The chain uses TRBV5-8 and TRBJ1-5; D is perhaps TRBD1 (5 bases). The V end was cut by 5 bases, the J end by 7 bases, with 13 bases between. Looked up from germline, CDR1 is SGHTS and CDR2 is YDEGEE. CDR3 length: 13 amino acids. The CDR3 DNA follows: TGTGCCAGCAGTGCCCCCGGACACCAGCCCCAGCATTTT. Translation gives CASSAPGHQPQHF.